The 18 T cell receptor beta chains presented below share a single source sample, sequenced in a study of control samples from healthy donors and cancer patients. The repertoire was sequenced with immunoSEQ multiplex PCR; TCRdb's copy has only in-frame clones and lacks some. The sample holds over 150,000 clones, about 91% seen once. Source material: blood. These receptors were collected from a woman aged 35 to 49 in good health.

The chain couples TRBV9 to TRBJ2-1; D tentatively reads TRBD1 or TRBD2 (5 bases each). Germline CDR1 reads SGDLS; CDR2 reads YYNGEE. Trimming removed 6 bases at V and 9 bases at J, with 16 bases between. The CDR3 contains 13 residues. The CDR3 here is CASKGYGGGEQFF. The CDR3 bases are TGTGCCAGCAAGGGGTATGGCGGAGGTGAGCAGTTCTTC. Full variable domain (outside the CDR3, taken from reference TRBV9 and TRBJ2-1): DSGVTQTPKHLITATGQRVTLRCSPRSGDLSVYWYQQSLDQGLQFLIQYYNGEERAKGNILERFSAQQFPDLHSELNLSSLELGDSALYFCASKGYGGGEQFFGPGTRLTVL.

The chain recombines TRBV9 with TRBJ2-3; D might be TRBD1 (5 bases). V dropped 4 bases and J dropped 1 base, with 13 bases sitting between them. Germline V CDR1 and CDR2: SGDLS, YYNGEE. The CDR3 has 15 amino acids. The CDR3 DNA reads TGTGCCAGCAGCCAGGTCCAGGGTGGCACAGATACGCAGTATTTT. It yields the protein CASSQVQGGTDTQYF. Based on the CDR3 plus reference TRBV9 and TRBJ2-3, the full variable domain is DSGVTQTPKHLITATGQRVTLRCSPRSGDLSVYWYQQSLDQGLQFLIQYYNGEERAKGNILERFSAQQFPDLHSELNLSSLELGDSALYFCASSQVQGGTDTQYFGPGTRLTVL.

The chain couples TRBV25-1 to TRBJ1-2; no definite D call. Germline V gene lookup returns CDR1 MGHDK and CDR2 SYGVNS. Trimming left V 2 bases short and J 2 bases short, with 6 bases between. The CDR3 spans 13 residues. CDR3 nucleotide sequence: TGTGCCAGCAGTGAAGATCACAACTATGGCTACACCTTC. It codes for CASSEDHNYGYTF.

J is TRBJ1-4 and V is TRBV6-5; TRBD1 agrees at 9 bases. CDR1 and CDR2 from the germline V gene are MNHEY and SVGAGI. The CDR3 has 14 residues. The ends lost 6 bases at V and 8 bases at J; junction bases unmatched: 7. The CDR3 loop reads CASSTRQGVEKLFF. The CDR3 DNA sequence: TGTGCCAGCAGCACCCGACAGGGGGTAGAAAAACTGTTTTTT.

The rearrangement links TRBV19 to TRBJ2-3; a possible D gene is TRBD1 (6 bases). This CDR3 contains 15 residues. V dropped 7 bases and J dropped 6 bases, with 20 bases sitting between them. Germline V gene sequence: CDR1 LNHDA, CDR2 SQIVND (reference sequence). The CDR3 spells CASTPTGYGWDTQYF. DNA for the CDR3: TGTGCCAGTACCCCGACAGGCTACGGGTGGGATACGCAGTATTTT. The variable domain in full, with the rest retrieved from reference TRBV19 and TRBJ2-3, is DGGITQSPKYLFRKEGQNVTLSCEQNLNHDAMYWYRQDPGQGLRLIYYSQIVNDFQKGDIAEGYSVSREKKESFPLTVTSAQKNPTAFYLCASTPTGYGWDTQYFGPGTRLTVL.

This clone came up a few times. The rearrangement uses TRBV12-3 or TRBV12-4 and TRBJ2-7, with D perhaps given as TRBD1 or TRBD2 (7 bases each). The CDR3 has 12 residues. V gave up 9 bases and J gave up 10 bases, with 19 bases separating them. In DNA, the CDR3 is TGTGCCAGTTCGACCAGGGGGGGTGGACAGTACTTC. Its protein product is CASSTRGGGQYF.

The rearrangement joins TRBV11-2 to TRBJ2-7; TRBD1 aligns across 8 bases. Germline V gives CDR1 SGHAT, CDR2 FQNNGV. CDR3 length: 12 amino acids. Losses at the gene ends were 4 bases for V and 7 bases for J; bases not matched to a gene: 3. The DNA for the CDR3 is TGTGCCAGCAGCTCGACAGGGGTGGAGCAGTACTTC. Its protein product is CASSSTGVEQYF.

This chain links TRBV6-5 with TRBJ1-5; D gene ambiguous. Trimming pared 8 bases from V and 0 bases from J, leaving 14 bases between. Per the germline V gene, CDR1 is MNHEY and CDR2 is SVGAGI. The CDR3 consists of 15 residues. The CDR3 reads CASLREGYSNQPQHF. The CDR3 coding sequence is TGTGCCAGCCTCCGGGAGGGTTATAGCAATCAGCCCCAGCATTTT.

This chain joins TRBV3-1 (or the pseudogene TRBV3-2) and TRBJ2-5, with D possibly being TRBD1 or TRBD2 (5 bases each). The germline CDR1 and CDR2 sequences are LGHDT and YNNKEL (reference sequence). Trimming cost V 4 bases and J 5 bases, with 20 bases left between them. The CDR3 covers 16 residues. Here the CDR3 reads CASSLYMTIEGETQYF. CDR3 DNA: TGTGCCAGCAGCCTTTATATGACAATCGAGGGGGAGACCCAGTACTTC.

This clone was detected once. The genes are TRBV6-2 or TRBV6-3 and TRBJ2-1; 8 nucleotides match TRBD1. CDR3 length: 15 residues. CDR1 and CDR2 (germline): MNHEY, SVGEGT. J lost 2 bases, V lost 4 bases, and 4 bases had no gene match. The CDR3 DNA sequence: TGTGCCAGCAGTTTACAGGGGGTCGCCTACAATGAGCAGTTCTTC. Protein: CASSLQGVAYNEQFF.

The chain uses TRBV27 and TRBJ1-1, with a possible D match to TRBD1 (5 bases). The CDR3 spans 14 residues. CDR1 is MNHEY, CDR2 SMNVEV, per germline (reference sequence). Trimming took 3 bases from V and 5 from J, leaving 13 bases between them. The CDR3 is CASSLFEGQTEAFF. CDR3 nucleotides: TGTGCCAGCAGTTTGTTCGAGGGGCAGACTGAAGCTTTCTTT.

This chain links TRBV4-1 with TRBJ2-2; D call uncertain. Per germline, CDR1 MGHRA and CDR2 YSYEKL. There are 14 residues in the CDR3. V lost 2 bases, J lost 6 bases, and 10 bases lay in between. CDR3 protein: CASSQLGVPGELFF. The CDR3 bases are TGCGCCAGCAGCCAACTGGGTGTGCCCGGGGAGCTGTTTTTT.

The chain links TRBV28 to TRBJ2-2; TRBD2 aligns across 8 bases. The CDR3 consists of 14 residues. Germline V lookup: CDR1 MDHEN, CDR2 SYDVKM. The V gene end was trimmed by 3 bases and the J gene end by 6 bases; junction bases not matched to a gene: 3. CDR3 sequence reads: CASSLTAGAGELFF. CDR3 sequence (DNA): TGTGCCAGCAGTTTGACAGCGGGGGCCGGGGAGCTGTTTTTT.

J is TRBJ2-5 and V is TRBV5-6, with D maybe TRBD2 (7 bases). CDR3 length: 16 amino acids. Germline V lookup: CDR1 SGHDT, CDR2 YYEEEE. Trimming took 0 bases from V and 7 from J, leaving 19 bases between them. CDR3 sequence: CASSLGLGGPMVTQYF. CDR3 DNA: TGTGCCAGCAGCTTGGGTCTGGGGGGGCCGATGGTGACCCAGTACTTC.

The V gene is TRBV19, the J gene TRBJ1-1, with 8 positions matching TRBD1. V lost 5 bases and J lost 1; bases outside the gene matches: 6. This CDR3 is 15 amino acids long. Germline lookup yields CDR1 LNHDA and CDR2 SQIVND (reference sequence). CDR3 in amino acids: CASSFWTGPNTEAFF. The CDR3 DNA follows: TGTGCCAGTAGTTTCTGGACAGGGCCGAACACTGAAGCTTTCTTT.

The chain couples TRBV13 to TRBJ1-1, with a tentative D call TRBD1 (6 bases). Germline CDR1 and CDR2: PRHDT and FYEKMQ (reference sequence). The CDR3 totals 14 residues. V lost 7 bases, J lost 7 bases, and 19 bases lay in between. Written as DNA, the CDR3 is TGTGCCAGCACTTTAGGGGGGGCTGGTGGTGAAGCTTTCTTT. This codes for CASTLGGAGGEAFF.

This sequence joins TRBV6-6 and TRBJ2-1; TRBD2 matches at 9 bases. V lost 6 bases and J lost 2; bases outside the gene matches: 20. The CDR3 sequence is 20 residues long. The germline V gene has CDR1 MNHNY and CDR2 SVGAGI (reference sequence). The CDR3 DNA sequence: TGTGCCAGCAGCCACCCGAGCCTAGGACTGGCGGGGGGGCCCTACAATGAGCAGTTCTTC. Its translation: CASSHPSLGLAGGPYNEQFF.

V usage is TRBV6-2 or TRBV6-3 and J usage is TRBJ1-1, with a tentative D call TRBD1 (5 bases). This CDR3 comprises 15 residues. The ends were cut back, 6 bases at V and 3 bases at J, with 17 bases in the middle. The germline V gene encodes CDR1 MNHEY and CDR2 SVGEGT. CDR3: CASRPWDQQDTEAFF. CDR3 DNA: TGTGCCAGCAGGCCTTGGGACCAGCAGGACACTGAAGCTTTCTTT.